This paragraph covers one T cell receptor beta chain sequence. Its antigen remains unknown. The source of the sample is a study of blood T cells in healthy people across ages. Notes on the study in general: Changes seen in expanded clonotypes were possibly confounded by donor CMV status left unknown. Age brought a roughly linear fall in TCR beta diversity measured per million T cells.

V was shortened by 3 bases and J by 3 bases, with 8 bases between the two germline ends. This CDR3 spans 14 amino acids. A second PCR of roughly 7 to 11 cycles used a sample-barcoded 5' primer and a J-beta primer mix. From the 5' RACE reads, TCRdb called clonotypes with MiXCR, one entry per CDR3 protein. This sample has 1.8 million or so distinct CDR3 sequences, with 39% found just once. This chain joins TRBV12-3 or TRBV12-4 and TRBJ2-2; D is unclear. The sequencing sample was made of blood. This TCR came from a human donor in good health. The CDR3 spells CASSLAHYTGELFF. The CDR3 DNA follows: TGTGCCAGCAGTTTGGCCCACTACACCGGGGAGCTGTTTTTT.